These 21 T cell receptor beta chains came from one sample sequenced in a study of pediatric ulcerative colitis. Assay: immunoSEQ multiplex PCR; the TCRdb copy retains only in-frame clones and omits some. The sample lists more than 35,000 clones; less than 80% were seen once. The rectum was sampled with one to two pinch biopsies at colonoscopy. The sequenced sample consisted of gut tissue. These TCRs come from a boy between 10 and 17 years old with moderate ulcerative colitis.

The chain has TRBV5-1 and TRBJ2-5; 15 bases are a match to TRBD2. J gave up 5 bases and V 0 bases, and 8 bases lay outside the gene matches. The CDR3 covers 18 residues. Per the germline V gene, CDR1 is SGHRS and CDR2 is YFSETQ. CDR3 sequence: CASSLAGLAGGRRETQYF. CDR3 in DNA: TGCGCCAGCAGCTTGGCTGGACTAGCGGGGGGGCGACGGGAGACCCAGTACTTC.

By share, this clone ranks as medium-sized (0.01 to 0.1%). The chain couples TRBV19 to TRBJ2-7, with 7 bases matching TRBD2. The germline V gene has CDR1 LNHDA and CDR2 SQIVND (reference sequence). Germline trimming cut 1 base from V and 5 bases from J; bases unmatched to any gene: 17. This CDR3 region has 18 residues. The CDR3 here is CASSIAPGGVTSVNEQYF. The CDR3, as DNA: TGTGCCAGTAGTATAGCCCCGGGCGGGGTTACTAGCGTCAACGAGCAGTACTTC.

This clone was seen more than once but under ten times. The V gene is TRBV19, the J gene TRBJ2-7, with D perhaps TRBD1 or TRBD2 (5 bases each). Looked up from germline, CDR1 is LNHDA and CDR2 is SQIVND (reference sequence). Between the trimmed V and J ends, which lost 5 bases and 2 bases, there was a span of 16 bases. The CDR3 covers 15 residues. The CDR3 sequence is CASSPGRDGAYEQYF. Here the CDR3 DNA reads TGTGCCAGTAGTCCTGGACGGGACGGAGCCTACGAGCAGTACTTC.

The chain couples TRBV2 to TRBJ2-3; tentative D call: TRBD1 (6 bases). Germline V gives CDR1 SNHLY, CDR2 FYNNEI. V was pared by 6 bases and J by 5 bases, with 9 bases between. The CDR3 covers 12 residues. The DNA of the CDR3 is TGTGCCAGCAGACAGGGCCTAGATACGCAGTATTTT. Translating it yields CASRQGLDTQYF.

The DNA of the CDR3 is TGTGCCAGCAGCTTGGGGGACAGGGGGCTGGACACCGGGGAGCTGTTTTTT. Translated, it gives CASSLGDRGLDTGELFF. The J gene is TRBJ2-2, the V gene TRBV5-4; 12 nucleotides agree with TRBD1. CDR1 and CDR2 from the germline V gene are SGHNT and YYREEE (reference sequence). This CDR3 is built from 17 residues. With V trimmed by 0 bases and J by 3 bases, 3 bases remained unmatched. The full variable domain, completed using reference TRBV5-4 and TRBJ2-2, is ETGVTQSPTHLIKTRGQQVTLRCSSQSGHNTVSWYQQALGQGPQFIFQYYREEENGRGNFPPRFSGLQFPNYSSELNVNALELDDSALYLCASSLGDRGLDTGELFFGEGSRLTVL.

The gene calls are TRBV6-6 and TRBJ2-1; 8 nucleotides agree with TRBD2. Germline CDR1 reads MNHNY; CDR2 reads SVGAGI (reference sequence). Trimming took 10 bases from V and 9 from J; bases not matched to a gene: 17. This CDR3 region has 15 residues. DNA of the CDR3: TGTGCCACCCGACCCCCGGGACTAGAAAGGGGTGAGCAGTTCTTC. This encodes CATRPPGLERGEQFF.

The chain carries TRBV9 and TRBJ2-1; 7 bases are a match to TRBD1. CDR1 is SGDLS, CDR2 YYNGEE, per germline. The V and J ends lost 0 bases and 11 bases, in that order; junction bases with no gene match: 2. The CDR3 length is 12 residues. The CDR3 nucleotides read TGTGCCAGCAGCGTAGGACAGGGAAAGCAGTTCTTC. This sequence encodes CASSVGQGKQFF.

This clone appeared a few times. This rearrangement joins TRBV5-5 to TRBJ2-5; 9 bases are a match to TRBD2. CDR3 size: 16 residues. Germline CDR1 reads SGHKS; CDR2 reads YYEKEE (reference sequence). V lost 2 bases, J lost 3 bases, and 8 bases stayed unmatched. The CDR3 region is CASSLWRGGLKETQYF. CDR3 DNA: TGTGCCAGCAGCTTATGGCGGGGGGGACTCAAAGAGACCCAGTACTTC.

The rearrangement links TRBV5-4 to TRBJ2-1; D not resolved. Trimming removed 7 bases from V and 2 bases from J, with 13 bases in between. CDR1 is SGHNT and CDR2 is YYREEE in the germline V gene (reference sequence). The CDR3 length is 14 residues. The CDR3 DNA sequence: TGTGCCAGCGCCTCGAGCCGCACCTACAATGAGCAGTTCTTC. Its protein product is CASASSRTYNEQFF.

The V gene is TRBV9, the J gene TRBJ2-3, with D perhaps TRBD1 or TRBD2 (5 bases each). From germline, CDR1 is SGDLS and CDR2 YYNGEE. The CDR3 consists of 11 residues. V lost 7 bases and J 6 bases, leaving 9 bases between the germline ends. CDR3 nucleotides: TGTGCCAGCGGGGACGGGGATACGCAGTATTTT. Translation: CASGDGDTQYF.

This clone was found a few times. The V call is TRBV28, the J call TRBJ1-2; D unresolved. V was shortened by 8 bases and J by 4 bases, with 5 bases between the two germline ends. The CDR3 is 10 amino acids. Per germline, CDR1 MDHEN and CDR2 SYDVKM. The CDR3 coding sequence is TGTGCCAGCTGGGCCTATGGCTACACCTTC. Its translation is CASWAYGYTF.

The rearrangement joins TRBV7-2 to TRBJ2-1; tentatively, D is TRBD2 (7 bases). V lost 5 bases to trimming and J lost 5 bases, with 16 bases between them. Germline V lookup: CDR1 SGHTA, CDR2 FQGNSA. The CDR3 totals 15 residues. As DNA, the CDR3 is TGTGCCAGCAGCCCCGTAGGGGGGGAGAACAATGAGCAGTTCTTC. Translation gives CASSPVGGENNEQFF.

The chain has TRBV5-1 and TRBJ1-2; D gene ambiguous. V lost 4 bases and J lost 0, with 7 bases in between. This CDR3 comprises 13 residues. The germline CDR1 and CDR2 sequences are SGHRS and YFSETQ. The CDR3 nucleotides are TGCGCCAGCAGCCCGGGCTCTAACTATGGCTACACCTTC. The encoded protein is CASSPGSNYGYTF.

The chain couples TRBV7-2 to TRBJ2-7, with 8 bases fitting TRBD1. The junction had 13 bases not matched to a gene; V was cut back by 7 bases and J by 5 bases. The CDR3 sequence is 15 residues long. The germline V gene has CDR1 SGHTA and CDR2 FQGNSA. The CDR3 region is CASTADRAGVHEQYF. CDR3 sequence (DNA): TGTGCCAGCACCGCGGACAGGGCGGGTGTCCACGAGCAGTACTTC.

The chain is built from TRBV7-2 and TRBJ1-5; D is unresolved. CDR1 and CDR2 from the germline V gene are SGHTA and FQGNSA. The CDR3 consists of 14 residues. Between the trimmed V and J ends, which lost 1 base and 2 bases, there was a span of 6 bases. In DNA form, the CDR3 reads TGTGCCAGCAGCTTAGAAGATGGCAATCAGCCCCAGCATTTT. The encoded protein is CASSLEDGNQPQHF.

The rearrangement joins TRBV2 to TRBJ2-1, with D uncertain. Trimming removed 10 bases from V and 3 bases from J, with 10 bases in between. The CDR3 has 12 amino acids. The germline V gene encodes CDR1 SNHLY and CDR2 FYNNEI. The CDR3 sequence: CAIKDDYNEQFF. CDR3 in DNA: TGTGCCATCAAGGACGACTACAATGAGCAGTTCTTC.

The chain has TRBV10-3 and TRBJ1-1; D possibly corresponds to TRBD1 (6 bases). V gave up 4 bases and J gave up 6 bases, with 18 bases separating them. Per germline, CDR1 ENHRY and CDR2 SYGVKD. The CDR3 totals 15 residues. The CDR3 region has the DNA TGTGCCATCAGTGGATTACAGGGAGTTGGGTCTGAAGCTTTCTTT. Residues: CAISGLQGVGSEAFF.

The chain combines TRBV25-1 with TRBJ2-7, with 10 bases fitting TRBD2. The junction had 4 bases not matched to a gene; V was cut back by 2 bases and J by 3 bases. The germline CDR1 and CDR2 sequences are MGHDK and SYGVNS. CDR3 length: 15 amino acids. The CDR3 region is CASSESPSGGYEQYF. Here the CDR3 DNA reads TGTGCCAGCAGTGAAAGTCCTAGCGGGGGCTACGAGCAGTACTTC.

The rearrangement links TRBV5-1 to TRBJ2-1; D might be TRBD1 (5 bases). CDR1 SGHRS and CDR2 YFSETQ come from the germline V gene. The CDR3 runs 15 residues. With 4 bases removed from V and 7 bases from J, the gap between germline ends came to 18 bases. In DNA form, the CDR3 reads TGCGCCAGCAGCCCTGGGTGGGGCTTGGGGAATGAGCAGTTCTTC. Protein: CASSPGWGLGNEQFF.

The table lists this clone with a few counts. The chain combines TRBV1 with TRBJ2-2; whether TRBD2, the table's D call, matches the DNA was not checked. TRBV1 counts as a pseudogene. This CDR3 is 20 amino acids long. The CDR3 here is CTSSQERVPREKPNTGELFF. CDR3 nucleotides: TGCACCAGCAGCCAAGAGAGGGTTCCGCGGGAGAAACCGAACACCGGGGAGCTGTTTTTT.

The chain joins TRBV10-2 to TRBJ1-5, with 8 nucleotides matching TRBD1. With 7 bases clipped from V and 2 bases from J, the junction kept 4 bases outside the gene matches. The CDR3 has 14 residues. Looked up from germline, CDR1 is WSHSY and CDR2 is SAAADI. This CDR3 reads CASKDRGGNQPQHF. The CDR3 nucleotides are TGCGCCAGCAAAGACAGGGGCGGCAATCAGCCCCAGCATTTT.